This T cell receptor (beta chain) was recorded in a study of blood T cell repertoires in COVID-19. Produced via immunoSEQ multiplex PCR; TCRdb's table is partial and in-frame only. The repertoire has about 14,000 clones, approximately 73% of them found once; the top ten carry roughly 20%. The germline V gene encodes CDR1 SGHAT and CDR2 FQNNGV. V dropped 2 bases and J dropped 6; count of bases not matched to a gene: 1. This CDR3 contains 15 residues. V is TRBV11-2 and J is TRBJ2-1; 13 bases are shared with TRBD2. The sample taken for sequencing was peripheral blood. The sequence was collected from a boy aged 2 to 10 with active or convalescent COVID-19. CDR3 DNA sequence: TGTGCCAGCAGCTTAAGGACTAGCGGGAGCAATGAGCAGTTCTTC. Translating it yields CASSLRTSGSNEQFF.